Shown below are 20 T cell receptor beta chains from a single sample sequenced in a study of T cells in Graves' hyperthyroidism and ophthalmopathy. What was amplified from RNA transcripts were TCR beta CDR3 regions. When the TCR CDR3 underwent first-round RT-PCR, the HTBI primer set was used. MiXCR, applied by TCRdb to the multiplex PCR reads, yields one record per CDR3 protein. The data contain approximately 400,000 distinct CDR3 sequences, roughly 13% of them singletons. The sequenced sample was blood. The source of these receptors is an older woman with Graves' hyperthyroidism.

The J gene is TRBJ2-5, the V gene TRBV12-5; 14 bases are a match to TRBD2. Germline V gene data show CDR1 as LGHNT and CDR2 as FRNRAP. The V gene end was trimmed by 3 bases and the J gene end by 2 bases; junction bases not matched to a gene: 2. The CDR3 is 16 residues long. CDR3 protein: CASGFGLAGGQETQYF. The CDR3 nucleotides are TGTGCTAGTGGTTTCGGACTAGCGGGAGGACAAGAGACCCAGTACTTC.

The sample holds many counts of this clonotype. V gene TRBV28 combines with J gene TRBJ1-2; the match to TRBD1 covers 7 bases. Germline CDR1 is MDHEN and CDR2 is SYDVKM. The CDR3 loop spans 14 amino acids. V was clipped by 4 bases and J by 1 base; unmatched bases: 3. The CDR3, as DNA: TGTGCCAGCAGTTCCAACAGGGGTAACTATGGCTACACCTTC. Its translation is CASSSNRGNYGYTF.

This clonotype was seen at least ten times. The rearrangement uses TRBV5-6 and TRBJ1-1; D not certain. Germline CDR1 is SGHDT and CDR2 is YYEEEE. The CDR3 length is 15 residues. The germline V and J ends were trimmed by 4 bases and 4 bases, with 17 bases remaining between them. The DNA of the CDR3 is TGTGCCAGCAGCCAACGAAGCCTTGGAGGCACTGAAGCTTTCTTT. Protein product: CASSQRSLGGTEAFF.

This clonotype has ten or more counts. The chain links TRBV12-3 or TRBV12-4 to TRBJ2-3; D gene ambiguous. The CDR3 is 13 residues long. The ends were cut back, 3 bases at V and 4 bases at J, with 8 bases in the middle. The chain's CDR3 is CASSFGLADTQYF. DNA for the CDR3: TGTGCCAGCAGTTTTGGGTTGGCAGATACGCAGTATTTT.

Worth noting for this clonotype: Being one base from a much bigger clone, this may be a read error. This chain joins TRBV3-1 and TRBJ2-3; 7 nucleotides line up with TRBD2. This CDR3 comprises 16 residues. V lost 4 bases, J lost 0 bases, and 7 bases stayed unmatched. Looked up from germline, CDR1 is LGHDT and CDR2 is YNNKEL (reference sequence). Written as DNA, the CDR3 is TGTGCCAGCAGCCCCAATGGGCGGGGGAGCACAGATACGCAGTATTTT. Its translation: CASSPNGRGSTDTQYF.

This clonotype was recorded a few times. The CDR3 DNA is TGCAGCGTTGAAGGGACAGGGGATGGCTACACCTTC. It codes for CSVEGTGDGYTF. The V gene is TRBV29-1, the J gene TRBJ1-2, with 9 bases identical to TRBD1. Germline-derived CDR1 and CDR2 are SQVTM and ANQGSEA. V trimming: 1 base; J trimming: 6 bases; junction bases outside the gene matches: 0. This CDR3 comprises 12 residues.

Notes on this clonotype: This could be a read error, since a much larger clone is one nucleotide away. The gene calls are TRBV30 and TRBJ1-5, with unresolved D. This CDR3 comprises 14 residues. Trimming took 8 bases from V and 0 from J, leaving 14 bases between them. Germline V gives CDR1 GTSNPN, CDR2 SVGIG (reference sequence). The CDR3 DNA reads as TGTGCCGCCAGATCCGGGAATAGCAATCAGCCCCAGCATTTT. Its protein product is CAARSGNSNQPQHF.

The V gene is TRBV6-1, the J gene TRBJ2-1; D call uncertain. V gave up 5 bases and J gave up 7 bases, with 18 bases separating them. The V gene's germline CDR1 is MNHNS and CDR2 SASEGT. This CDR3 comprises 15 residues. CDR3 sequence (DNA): TGTGCCAGCAGTATTGACCCCGCGAATTTTAATGAGCAGTTCTTC. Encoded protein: CASSIDPANFNEQFF.

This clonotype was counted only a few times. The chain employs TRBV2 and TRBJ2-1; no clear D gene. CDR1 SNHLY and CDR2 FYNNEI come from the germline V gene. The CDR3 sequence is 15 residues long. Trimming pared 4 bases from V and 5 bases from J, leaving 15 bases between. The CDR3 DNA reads TGTGCCAGCAGTGGGACGAGCCCTCCTGACAATGAGCAGTTCTTC. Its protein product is CASSGTSPPDNEQFF.

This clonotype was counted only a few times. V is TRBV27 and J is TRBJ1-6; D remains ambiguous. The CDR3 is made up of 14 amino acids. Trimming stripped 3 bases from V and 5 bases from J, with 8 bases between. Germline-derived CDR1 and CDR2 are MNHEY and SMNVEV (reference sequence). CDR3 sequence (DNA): TGTGCCAGCAGTTTTGTCACAGATAATTCACCCCTCCACTTT. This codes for CASSFVTDNSPLHF.

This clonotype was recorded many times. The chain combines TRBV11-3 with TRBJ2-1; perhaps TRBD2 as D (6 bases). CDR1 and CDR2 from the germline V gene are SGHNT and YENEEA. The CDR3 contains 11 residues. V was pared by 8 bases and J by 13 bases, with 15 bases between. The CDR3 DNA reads TGTGCCAGCCCGTACCCGGGAGACCAGTTCTTC. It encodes CASPYPGDQFF.

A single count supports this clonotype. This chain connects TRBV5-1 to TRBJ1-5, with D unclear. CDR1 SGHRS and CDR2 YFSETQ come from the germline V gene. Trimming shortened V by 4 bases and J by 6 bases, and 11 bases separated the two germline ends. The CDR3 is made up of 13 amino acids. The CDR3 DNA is TGCGCCAGCAGCCCCCCCGAGGGTCAGCCCCAGCATTTT. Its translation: CASSPPEGQPQHF.

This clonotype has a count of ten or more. This CDR3 reads CASSHGAQQETQYF. The CDR3 DNA reads as TGTGCCAGCAGCCACGGCGCCCAACAAGAGACCCAGTACTTC. The rearrangement joins TRBV3-1 to TRBJ2-5; D remains unclear. Germline V gene sequence: CDR1 LGHDT, CDR2 YNNKEL (reference sequence). This CDR3 region has 14 residues. V shed 3 bases and J shed 2 bases, with 10 bases lying between them.

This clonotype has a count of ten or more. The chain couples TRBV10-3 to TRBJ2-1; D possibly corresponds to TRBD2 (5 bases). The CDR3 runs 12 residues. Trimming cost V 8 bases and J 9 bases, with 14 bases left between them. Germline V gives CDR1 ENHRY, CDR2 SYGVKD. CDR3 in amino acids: CAIGPVATEQFF. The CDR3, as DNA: TGTGCCATCGGTCCCGTAGCGACTGAGCAGTTCTTC.

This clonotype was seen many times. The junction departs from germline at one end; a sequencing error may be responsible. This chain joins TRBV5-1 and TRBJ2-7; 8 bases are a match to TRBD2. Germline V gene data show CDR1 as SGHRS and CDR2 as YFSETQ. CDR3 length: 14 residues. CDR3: CASARTSREYEQYF. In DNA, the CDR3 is TGCGCCAGCGCTAGGACTAGCCGTGAGTACGAGCAATACTTC.

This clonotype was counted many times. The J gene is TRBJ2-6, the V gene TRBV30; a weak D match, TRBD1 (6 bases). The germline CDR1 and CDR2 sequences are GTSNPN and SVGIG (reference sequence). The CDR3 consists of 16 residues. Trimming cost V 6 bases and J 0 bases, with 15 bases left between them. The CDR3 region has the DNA TGTGCCTGCACTGGACAGTACTCCTCTGGGGCCAACGTCCTGACTTTC. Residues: CACTGQYSSGANVLTF.

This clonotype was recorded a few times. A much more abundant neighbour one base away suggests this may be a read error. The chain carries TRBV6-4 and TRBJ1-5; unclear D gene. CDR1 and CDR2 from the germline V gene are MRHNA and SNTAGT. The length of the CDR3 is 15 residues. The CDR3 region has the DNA TGTGTCAGCAGGACTACCCTAGGAAGGAATCAGCCCCAGCATTTT. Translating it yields CVSRTTLGRNQPQHF.

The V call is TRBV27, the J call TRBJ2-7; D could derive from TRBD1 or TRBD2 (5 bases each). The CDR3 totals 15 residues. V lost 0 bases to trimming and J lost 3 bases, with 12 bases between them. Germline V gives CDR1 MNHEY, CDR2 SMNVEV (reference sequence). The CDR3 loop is CASSLSGPPGYEQYF. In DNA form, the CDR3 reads TGTGCCAGCAGTTTATCGGGACCCCCTGGCTACGAGCAGTACTTC.

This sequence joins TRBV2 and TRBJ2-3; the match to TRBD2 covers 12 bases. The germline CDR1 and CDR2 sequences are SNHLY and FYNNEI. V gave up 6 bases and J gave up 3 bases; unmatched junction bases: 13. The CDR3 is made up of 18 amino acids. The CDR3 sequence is CASRRIKGLAGRTDTQYF. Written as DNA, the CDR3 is TGTGCCAGCAGACGAATCAAGGGACTAGCGGGTCGGACAGATACGCAGTATTTT.

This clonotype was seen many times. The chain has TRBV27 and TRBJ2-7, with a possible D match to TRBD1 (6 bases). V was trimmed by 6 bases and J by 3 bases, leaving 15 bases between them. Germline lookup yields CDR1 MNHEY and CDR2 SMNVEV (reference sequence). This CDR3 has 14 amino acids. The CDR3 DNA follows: TGTGCCAGCAGCATCCGGGACACGGACTACGAGCAGTACTTC. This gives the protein CASSIRDTDYEQYF.